A selection of T cell receptor beta chains follows, all from one sample in a study of blood T cells in healthy people across ages. TCRdb redid the calling of the 5' RACE reads with MiXCR, one entry per CDR3 protein. The sample comprises 500,000 to 650,000 distinct CDR3 sequences, around 27% of which are singletons, and approximately 3.5% rests with the top ten. These data also formed part of another study, on T cells of mothers and their children.

Sequencing was carried out using blood. The source of these receptors is a boy under 10 years old in good health. CDR3s include the opening cysteine and the closing phenylalanine or tryptophan. The D gene is left open where the match is weak. The size entry is marked missing in some rows and otherwise reads once, few, many or a size class.

v_gene	d_gene	abundance	j_gene	CDR3aa	CDR3nt
TRBV5-1	TRBD1	few	TRBJ1-5	CASSPQGGPNQPQHF	TGCGCCAGCAGCCCGCAGGGGGGGCCCAATCAGCCCCAGCATTTT
TRBV7-3	NA	NA	TRBJ2-1	CASSPFEDHLFF	TGTGCCAGCAGCCCCTTCGAGGATCATTTGTTCTTC
TRBV20-1	TRBD2	few	TRBJ2-5	CSASVSAGAETQYF	TGCAGTGCTAGTGTATCGGCGGGAGCAGAGACCCAGTACTTC
TRBV29-1	TRBD1	NA	TRBJ2-3	CSVEDGDRGLVGTQYF	TGCAGCGTTGAAGATGGGGACAGGGGGCTCGTCGGTACGCAGTATTTT
TRBV7-3	TRBD1	NA	TRBJ2-6	CASSQGAAGANVLTF	TGTGCCAGCAGCCAGGGGGCTGCCGGGGCCAACGTCCTGACTTTC
TRBV30	NA	NA	TRBJ2-5	CAWSKGLLYQETQYF	TGTGCCTGGAGTAAAGGGCTACTGTACCAAGAGACCCAGTACTTC
TRBV5-1	TRBD1	NA	TRBJ2-1	CASSLWGRDRVYNEQFF	TGCGCCAGCAGCTTGTGGGGGAGGGACAGGGTTTACAATGAGCAGTTCTTC
TRBV20-1	NA	NA	TRBJ2-1	CSASEPGAGEQFF	TGCAGTGCTAGTGAACCGGGGGCGGGTGAGCAGTTCTTC
TRBV11-2	NA	NA	TRBJ2-4	CASSAVRGAKNIQYF	TGTGCCAGCAGCGCAGTGAGAGGAGCCAAAAACATTCAGTACTTC
TRBV3-1	NA	NA	TRBJ2-3	CASSPLGRLSRPTQYF	TGTGCCAGCAGTCCCCTTGGGCGCCTAAGCAGACCTACGCAGTATTTT
TRBV10-3	NA	few	TRBJ2-5	CAISRGLGYSARETQYF	TGTGCCATCAGTCGTGGATTGGGGTACAGCGCCAGAGAGACCCAGTACTTC
TRBV10-3	NA	NA	TRBJ2-7	CAISEPEGRAEQYF	TGTGCCATCAGTGAGCCAGAAGGGCGGGCCGAGCAGTACTTC
TRBV2	NA	NA	TRBJ2-3	CAGRRGADTQYF	TGTGCCGGCCGCCGAGGGGCTGATACGCAGTATTTT
TRBV20-1	NA	NA	TRBJ2-4	CSAKPALKTKNIQYF	TGCAGTGCAAAGCCGGCGCTTAAAACCAAAAACATTCAGTACTTC
TRBV5-1	NA	NA	TRBJ2-7	CASSLEWGLYEQYF	TGCGCCAGCAGCTTGGAGTGGGGACTCTACGAGCAGTACTTC
TRBV25-1	NA	many	TRBJ2-5	CASSAQGKETQYF	TGTGCCAGCAGCGCACAGGGAAAAGAGACCCAGTACTTC
TRBV25-1	NA	few	TRBJ2-5	CASSRRNGWETQYF	TGTGCCAGCAGTCGCAGGAATGGATGGGAGACCCAGTACTTC
TRBV10-2	NA	few	TRBJ2-3	CASSESRGRIPDTQYF	TGCGCCAGCAGTGAGTCGCGGGGGCGAATACCAGATACGCAGTATTTT
TRBV7-9	TRBD2	NA	TRBJ2-7	CASSPGTSDEQYF	TGTGCCAGCAGCCCCGGGACTAGCGACGAGCAGTACTTC
TRBV21-1	NA	NA	TRBJ2-5	CASSIRTSGAEEETQYF	TGTGCCAGCAGCATCCGGACTAGCGGGGCGGAGGAGGAGACCCAGTACTTC
TRBV12-3/TRBV12-4	TRBD1	NA	TRBJ2-4	CASSLAPTGVQNIQYF	TGTGCCAGCAGTTTAGCCCCGACAGGGGTCCAAAACATTCAGTACTTC
TRBV27	TRBD1	NA	TRBJ2-1	CASSMGQSNEQFF	TGTGCCAGCAGTATGGGACAGAGCAATGAGCAGTTCTTC
TRBV6-2/TRBV6-3	TRBD1	few	TRBJ1-5	CASSYRRDRGWSNQPQHF	TGTGCCAGCAGTTACCGCCGGGACAGGGGATGGAGCAATCAGCCCCAGCATTTT
TRBV7-2	NA	NA	TRBJ1-2	CASSPGARDGYTF	TGTGCCAGCAGCCCCGGGGCCAGGGATGGCTACACCTTC
TRBV20-1	NA	few	TRBJ2-1	CSAIYPGRGGVSNEQFF	TGCAGTGCTATATATCCGGGCCGTGGGGGCGTAAGCAATGAGCAGTTCTTC
TRBV11-2	NA	NA	TRBJ2-5	CASSSLRRNQETQYF	TGTGCCAGCAGCTCCCTGAGACGGAACCAAGAGACCCAGTACTTC
TRBV10-3	NA	few	TRBJ2-5	CAISESPQRQTQETQYF	TGTGCCATCAGTGAGTCGCCCCAAAGACAGACACAAGAGACCCAGTACTTC
TRBV24-1	NA	NA	TRBJ1-1	CATGDYSTEAFF	TGTGCCACCGGAGATTACTCCACTGAAGCTTTCTTT
TRBV9	TRBD2	NA	TRBJ2-7	CASSVRTSGLYSYEQYF	TGTGCCAGCAGCGTACGAACTAGCGGACTGTATTCCTACGAGCAGTACTTC
TRBV7-2	NA	many	TRBJ1-4	CASSYGQIRGEKLFF	TGTGCCAGCAGCTACGGACAGATCCGTGGTGAAAAACTGTTTTTT
TRBV6-1	TRBD1	few	TRBJ2-5	CASSGDRGQDPLRETQYF	TGTGCCAGCAGTGGGGACAGGGGGCAGGATCCCCTTCGGGAGACCCAGTACTTC
TRBV20-1	NA	few	TRBJ2-4	CSAGGAGAKNIQYF	TGCAGTGCTGGCGGGGCGGGAGCCAAAAACATTCAGTACTTC